One sample yielded the 20 T cell receptor beta chains listed below, sequenced in a study of radiotherapy plus CTLA-4 blockade in lung cancer. Repertoires were generated with immunoSEQ multiplex PCR, while TCRdb's copy carries only in-frame clones and drops some. The repertoire has about 98,000 clones, roughly 80% of them found once; the top ten carry about 3.5%. The sample consisted of peripheral blood, taken from a patient treated with radiotherapy plus ipilimumab. All receptors come from a human donor with non-small cell lung cancer who had a partial response to radiotherapy plus ipilimumab.

The J gene is TRBJ2-7, the V gene TRBV5-1; D is perhaps TRBD2 (6 bases). Germline CDR1 is SGHRS and CDR2 is YFSETQ. The CDR3 has 15 amino acids. The V gene lost 1 base and the J gene lost 2 bases, with 13 bases spanning the gap. CDR3 sequence: CASSLTGTYAYEQYF. The CDR3 DNA sequence: TGCGCCAGCAGCTTGACCGGGACTTACGCCTACGAGCAGTACTTC. The whole variable domain, remainder taken from reference TRBV5-1 and TRBJ2-7, is KAGVTQTPRYLIKTRGQQVTLSCSPISGHRSVSWYQQTPGQGLQFLFEYFSETQRNKGNFPGRFSGRQFSNSRSEMNVSTLELGDSALYLCASSLTGTYAYEQYFGPGTRLTVT.

J is TRBJ2-7 and V is TRBV28; 7 nucleotides agree with TRBD2. Unmatched junction bases numbered 3, after V lost 9 bases and J lost 4 bases. Germline CDR1 reads MDHEN; CDR2 reads SYDVKM. The CDR3 runs to 11 residues. For the CDR3, the DNA is TGTGCCAGTGAGCGGGAATACGAGCAGTACTTC. Protein sequence: CASEREYEQYF. The full variable domain, rest sourced from reference TRBV28 and TRBJ2-7, is DVKVTQSSRYLVKRTGEKVFLECVQDMDHENMFWYRQDPGLGLRLIYFSYDVKMKEKGDIPEGYSVSREKKERFSLILESASTNQTSMYLCASEREYEQYFGPGTRLTVT.

The J gene is TRBJ2-5, the V gene TRBV27, with D maybe TRBD1 (7 bases). V was shortened by 3 bases and J by 5 bases, with 13 bases between the two germline ends. The CDR3 runs to 14 residues. Germline CDR1 and CDR2: MNHEY and SMNVEV (reference sequence). This CDR3 reads CASSLEGARETQYF. CDR3 DNA sequence: TGTGCCAGCAGTTTGGAGGGGGCGAGGGAGACCCAGTACTTC.

This clone has more than one count but fewer than ten. The CDR3 sequence is CSVEKNTEAFF. The CDR3 DNA reads as TGCAGCGTCGAGAAGAACACTGAAGCTTTCTTT. V gene TRBV29-1 combines with J gene TRBJ1-1; D gene ambiguous. The CDR3 spans 11 residues. Germline CDR1 and CDR2: SQVTM and ANQGSEA. Trimming left V 6 bases short and J 1 base short, with 6 bases between.

The V gene is TRBV28, the J gene TRBJ2-7, with TRBD1 matching 7 bases. After removal of 2 bases from V and 2 bases from J, the junction contained 6 bases not matched to a gene. This CDR3 is built from 15 residues. Germline V lookup: CDR1 MDHEN, CDR2 SYDVKM. The CDR3 coding sequence is TGTGCCAGCAGTTTAGCGAGGACAGGAACCTACGAGCAGTACTTC. Protein: CASSLARTGTYEQYF.

The chain recombines TRBV18 with TRBJ1-1; D unresolved. V was cut by 2 bases and J by 0 bases, with 7 bases left in between. Germline V lookup: CDR1 KGHSH, CDR2 LQKENI. The CDR3 covers 14 residues. The DNA of the CDR3 is TGTGCCAGCTCACCAACAGCAATGAACACTGAAGCTTTCTTT. Its translation is CASSPTAMNTEAFF.

Only a few counts were recorded for this clone. The chain recombines TRBV10-1 with TRBJ2-1, with 7 bases aligning to TRBD2. The CDR3 contains 15 residues. V lost 6 bases, J lost 2 bases, and 7 bases stayed unmatched. CDR1 and CDR2 from the germline V gene are WNHNN and SYGVQD (reference sequence). In DNA form, the CDR3 reads TGCGCCAGCAGCAATGGGGCGGGAGCCTACAATGAGCAGTTCTTC. It translates to CASSNGAGAYNEQFF.

V usage is TRBV6-1 and J usage is TRBJ2-7; TRBD1 might be the D (7 bases). The germline CDR1 and CDR2 sequences are MNHNS and SASEGT. The V end was cut by 2 bases, the J end by 0 bases, with 14 bases between. The CDR3 totals 16 residues. For the CDR3, the DNA is TGTGCCAGCAGTGAACCCCCGCGGGACAGCTCCTACGAGCAGTACTTC. The encoded protein is CASSEPPRDSSYEQYF.

The chain uses TRBV5-4 and TRBJ2-3; TRBD2 matches 15 bases. This CDR3 contains 17 residues. Trimming took 4 bases from V and 4 from J; bases not matched to a gene: 7. In germline, CDR1 is SGHNT, CDR2 YYREEE (reference sequence). CDR3 in amino acids: CASSQGLAGGGADTQYF. The CDR3 DNA reads TGTGCCAGCAGCCAGGGACTAGCGGGAGGCGGGGCAGATACGCAGTATTTT.

The V and J genes are TRBV6-5 and TRBJ2-7; 13 nucleotides agree with TRBD2. The V gene end was trimmed by 5 bases and the J gene end by 1 base; junction bases not matched to a gene: 2. Per germline, CDR1 MNHEY and CDR2 SVGAGI. The CDR3 has 15 amino acids. The CDR3 region is CASSRLAGGSYEQYF. The CDR3 region has the DNA TGTGCCAGCAGTCGACTAGCGGGAGGATCCTACGAGCAGTACTTC.

The chain joins TRBV11-2 to TRBJ1-2; 8 nucleotides line up with TRBD1. Germline-derived CDR1 and CDR2 are SGHAT and FQNNGV. The junction had 7 bases not matched to a gene; V was cut back by 5 bases and J by 5 bases. CDR3 length equals 14 residues. The CDR3 spells CASSPGQGVYGYTF. The CDR3 DNA sequence: TGTGCCAGCAGCCCTGGACAGGGCGTATATGGCTACACCTTC.

The CDR3 here is CASSRTGGSSYEQYF. CDR3 coding DNA: TGCGCCAGCAGCCGGACAGGGGGCAGCTCCTACGAGCAGTACTTC. The chain joins TRBV5-1 to TRBJ2-7; 11 bases match TRBD1. Germline V lookup: CDR1 SGHRS, CDR2 YFSETQ. The CDR3 extends over 15 amino acids. Trimming took 4 bases from V and 0 from J; bases not matched to a gene: 3.

This chain joins TRBV6-5 and TRBJ2-5, with TRBD2 matching 8 bases. CDR3 length equals 14 residues. The V gene's germline CDR1 is MNHEY and CDR2 SVGAGI. The ends lost 5 bases at V and 9 bases at J; junction bases unmatched: 11. The CDR3 region is CASSTPGLEWAQYF. For the CDR3, the DNA is TGTGCCAGCAGTACACCGGGACTAGAATGGGCCCAGTACTTC.

This chain connects TRBV5-1 to TRBJ1-4; D unclear. There are 14 residues in the CDR3. Germline assignment: CDR1 SGHRS and CDR2 YFSETQ. V was shortened by 1 base and J by 4 bases, with 8 bases between the two germline ends. CDR3 sequence: CASSLSGGNEKLFF. The CDR3 DNA follows: TGCGCCAGCAGCTTGTCCGGCGGTAATGAAAAACTGTTTTTT.

The V and J genes are TRBV28 and TRBJ1-5, with D perhaps TRBD1 (6 bases). Germline V CDR1 and CDR2: MDHEN, SYDVKM. Deletions cut 8 bases from V and 4 bases from J, with 12 bases between. The CDR3 spans 13 residues. CDR3 sequence (DNA): TGTGCCAGCCAAGGACAGTTAAATCAGCCCCAGCATTTT. Protein sequence: CASQGQLNQPQHF.

The chain joins TRBV5-4 to TRBJ2-5; the match to TRBD1 covers 8 bases. V was clipped by 5 bases and J by 4 bases; unmatched bases: 7. Germline CDR1 reads SGHNT; CDR2 reads YYREEE (reference sequence). The CDR3 is 14 amino acids. The CDR3: CASSPPGTGETQYF. The CDR3 bases are TGTGCCAGCAGTCCCCCCGGGACAGGAGAGACCCAGTACTTC.

A remark on this clone: One end of the junction does not line up with germline, which may come from a read error. The V and J genes are TRBV29-1 and TRBJ1-2, with 8 nucleotides matching TRBD1. Germline V gene data show CDR1 as SQVTM and CDR2 as ANQGSEA. This CDR3 is built from 12 residues. The CDR3 region has the DNA TGCAGCGCCGAGACGGACAGGGCTATCCATCTCTTC. This codes for CSAETDRAIHLF.

The gene calls are TRBV5-4 and TRBJ2-6, with 7 bases aligning to TRBD1. The CDR3 has 16 amino acids. The germline V gene has CDR1 SGHNT and CDR2 YYREEE (reference sequence). Losses at the gene ends were 4 bases for V and 2 bases for J; bases not matched to a gene: 6. CDR3 coding DNA: TGTGCCAGCAGCGTGACAGGGTCTGCTGGGGCCAACGTCCTGACTTTC. Encoded protein: CASSVTGSAGANVLTF.

The rearrangement links TRBV27 to TRBJ2-5, with TRBD1 identical over 8 bases. Germline assignment: CDR1 MNHEY and CDR2 SMNVEV (reference sequence). The CDR3 sequence is 14 residues long. With 2 bases clipped from V and 3 bases from J, the junction kept 2 bases outside the gene matches. The DNA for the CDR3 is TGTGCCAGCAGTTTACGACAGGGGAAAGAGACCCAGTACTTC. It specifies CASSLRQGKETQYF.

This rearrangement joins TRBV6-1 to TRBJ2-5, with a tentative D call TRBD2 (5 bases). Germline CDR1 reads MNHNS; CDR2 reads SASEGT. This CDR3 is built from 13 residues. Trimming pared 8 bases from V and 5 bases from J, leaving 15 bases between. CDR3: CASVGSGKETQYF. CDR3 in DNA: TGTGCCAGCGTTGGTTCCGGGAAGGAGACCCAGTACTTC.